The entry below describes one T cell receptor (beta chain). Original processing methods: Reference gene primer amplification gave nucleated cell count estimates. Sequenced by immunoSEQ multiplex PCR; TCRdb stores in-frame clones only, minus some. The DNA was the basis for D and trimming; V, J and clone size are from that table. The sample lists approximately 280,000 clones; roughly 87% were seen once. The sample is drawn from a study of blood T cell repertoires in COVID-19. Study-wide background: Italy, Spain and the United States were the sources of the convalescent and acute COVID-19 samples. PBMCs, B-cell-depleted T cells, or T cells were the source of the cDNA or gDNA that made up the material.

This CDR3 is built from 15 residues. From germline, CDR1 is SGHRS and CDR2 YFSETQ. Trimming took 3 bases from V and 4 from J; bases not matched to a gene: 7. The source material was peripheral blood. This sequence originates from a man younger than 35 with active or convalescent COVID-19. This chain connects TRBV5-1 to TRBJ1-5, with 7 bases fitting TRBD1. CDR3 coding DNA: TGCGCCAGCAGCTATGGGACAGCGGCTAATCAGCCCCAGCATTTT. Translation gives CASSYGTAANQPQHF.